A selection of T cell receptor beta chains follows, all from one sample in a study of cytomegalovirus exposure and HLA in healthy donors. Assay: immunoSEQ multiplex PCR; the TCRdb copy retains only in-frame clones and omits some. The sample includes 90,000 or so clones, roughly 82% of them seen just once. Sequenced input: PBMCs. All receptors come from a man aged 25 to 45 in good health and CMV-seropositive. The CDR3 runs from the conserved cysteine through the conserved F or W. A D gene is named only where the DNA matches it firmly. The size of a clone is reported for some rows only, either as once, few or many, or as a class for expanded clones.

J gene: TRBJ2-1
clone size: -
V gene: TRBV6-5
D gene: -
CDR3 DNA: TGTGCCAGCAGTCTTCGTCCCCGGGGAAATGAGCAGTTCTTC
CDR3 protein: CASSLRPRGNEQFF

J gene: TRBJ2-7
clone size: -
V gene: TRBV29-1
D gene: TRBD2
CDR3 DNA: TGCAGCGTTGAATTCGGGACTAGCCCCTACGAGCAGTACTTC
CDR3 protein: CSVEFGTSPYEQYF

J gene: TRBJ2-3
clone size: -
V gene: TRBV6-5
D gene: -
CDR3 DNA: TGTGCCAGCAGCCGAGGGCTCTACTCAACGCAGTATTTT
CDR3 protein: CASSRGLYSTQYF

J gene: TRBJ1-2
clone size: -
V gene: TRBV28
D gene: -
CDR3 DNA: TGTGCCACGACCGGGGGGGGAGGGGGGAGGGGCTACACCTTC
CDR3 protein: CATTGGGGGRGYTF

J gene: TRBJ1-1
clone size: -
V gene: TRBV6-1
D gene: -
CDR3 DNA: TGTGCCAGCAGTGATTACAGGGTTGCTTTCTTT
CDR3 protein: CASSDYRVAFF

J gene: TRBJ2-3
clone size: -
V gene: TRBV19
D gene: TRBD2
CDR3 DNA: TGTGCCAGTAGTAGCGGGAGGAGGACAGATACGCAGTATTTT
CDR3 protein: CASSSGRRTDTQYF

J gene: TRBJ1-1
clone size: -
V gene: TRBV30
D gene: -
CDR3 DNA: TGTGCCTGGAGTGACCCCTGGGAGGACACTGAAGCTTTCTTT
CDR3 protein: CAWSDPWEDTEAFF

J gene: TRBJ1-5
clone size: -
V gene: TRBV6-5
D gene: TRBD1
CDR3 DNA: TGTGCCAGCAGTTATATACAGGGGGTCCAGCCCCAGCATTTT
CDR3 protein: CASSYIQGVQPQHF

J gene: TRBJ1-5
clone size: -
V gene: TRBV7-6
D gene: -
CDR3 DNA: TGTGCCAGCAGCTCGGGGGGAGTTGGGGATCAGCCCCAGCATTTT
CDR3 protein: CASSSGGVGDQPQHF

J gene: TRBJ1-1
clone size: -
V gene: TRBV2
D gene: TRBD1
CDR3 DNA: TGTGCCAGCATTTGGGACAGGGAGATGAACACTGAAGCTTTCTTT
CDR3 protein: CASIWDREMNTEAFF

J gene: TRBJ2-4
clone size: -
V gene: TRBV19
D gene: TRBD2
CDR3 DNA: TGTGCCAGTAGCAGCGGGACCGCCAAAAACATTCAGTACTTC
CDR3 protein: CASSSGTAKNIQYF

J gene: TRBJ1-5
clone size: -
V gene: TRBV7-2
D gene: -
CDR3 DNA: TGTGCCAGCAGCTTATACGGTGCAGGGAATTATCAGCCCCAGCATTTT
CDR3 protein: CASSLYGAGNYQPQHF

J gene: TRBJ1-1
clone size: few
V gene: TRBV6-6
D gene: -
CDR3 DNA: TGTGCCAGCTCTGTTTCGACAGCTAACACTGAAGCTTTCTTT
CDR3 protein: CASSVSTANTEAFF

J gene: TRBJ2-1
clone size: -
V gene: TRBV7-8
D gene: TRBD2
CDR3 DNA: TGTGCCAGCAGCCTGGGACTAGCGGGAGGTGAGCAGTTCTTC
CDR3 protein: CASSLGLAGGEQFF